Listed below are T cell receptor beta chains from one sample, sequenced in a study of cytomegalovirus exposure and HLA in healthy donors. TCRdb's table, derived via immunoSEQ multiplex PCR, lists solely in-frame clones and lacks some. The table has 150,000 or so clones, roughly 86% seen once. Sequenced sample: PBMCs. The receptors here all came from a man between 18 and 29 years old in good health and CMV-seropositive. Both conserved end residues are part of each CDR3. The D gene is left open where the match is weak. The size of a clone is reported for some rows only, either as once, few or many, or as a class for expanded clones.

abundance,v_gene,j_gene,d_gene,CDR3aa,CDR3nt
NA,TRBV11-2,TRBJ2-7,TRBD2,CASSLGASGNYEQYF,TGTGCCAGCAGCTTGGGAGCTAGCGGGAATTACGAGCAGTACTTC
once,TRBV15,TRBJ2-2,TRBD1,CATSTTGTGNTGELFF,TGTGCCACCAGCACGACCGGGACAGGGAACACCGGGGAGCTGTTTTTT
NA,TRBV28,TRBJ2-7,TRBD1,CASSPPGTGSYEQYF,TGTGCCAGCAGTCCTCCGGGGACAGGGTCTTACGAGCAGTACTTC
NA,TRBV27,TRBJ2-7,TRBD1,CASSLVYRGDEQYF,TGTGCCAGCAGTTTAGTCTACAGGGGCGACGAGCAGTACTTC
NA,TRBV7-9,TRBJ1-5,NA,CASSLATAVSNQPQHF,TGTGCCAGCAGCTTGGCTACAGCTGTTAGCAATCAGCCCCAGCATTTT
NA,TRBV19,TRBJ2-7,NA,CASSARATGIHEQYF,TGTGCCAGTAGTGCCCGCGCTACGGGGATCCACGAGCAGTACTTC
NA,TRBV27,TRBJ2-5,TRBD1,CASSLSTGEWETQYF,TGTGCCAGCAGTCTAAGTACAGGGGAATGGGAGACCCAGTACTTC
NA,TRBV6-5,TRBJ1-1,NA,CATAGITEAFF,TGTGCCACCGCAGGTATCACTGAAGCTTTCTTT
once,TRBV6-1,TRBJ2-7,NA,CASSEVRGSYEQYF,TGTGCCAGCAGTGAAGTCAGGGGCTCCTACGAGCAGTACTTC
NA,TRBV7-2,TRBJ1-2,NA,CASSLRDIDYGYTF,TGTGCCAGCAGCTTAAGGGACATCGACTATGGCTACACCTTC
NA,TRBV2,TRBJ2-1,TRBD1,CASRPGQGIDEQFF,TGTGCCAGCAGACCGGGACAGGGAATCGATGAGCAGTTCTTC
NA,TRBV4-3,TRBJ2-3,NA,CASSLQAAITDTQYF,TGCGCCAGCAGCCTCCAGGCCGCTATCACAGATACGCAGTATTTT
NA,TRBV6-5,TRBJ1-1,TRBD1,CASRGQRGAFF,TGTGCCAGCAGGGGACAGCGAGGAGCTTTCTTT
few,TRBV19,TRBJ1-2,NA,CASSIRGENYGYTF,TGTGCCAGTAGTATTCGGGGGGAGAACTACGGCTACACCTTC
NA,TRBV19,TRBJ2-5,NA,CASSLRRGGEETQYF,TGTGCCAGTAGTCTAAGACGAGGAGGTGAAGAGACCCAGTACTTC
once,TRBV5-6,TRBJ2-7,NA,CASSLETRYEQYF,TGTGCCAGCAGCTTGGAAACGCGATACGAGCAGTACTTC
few,TRBV25-1,TRBJ1-2,NA,CASSESYGYTF,TGTGCCAGCAGTGAGAGCTATGGCTACACCTTC
NA,TRBV4-1,TRBJ1-4,NA,CASSEPGLGDEKLFF,TGCGCCAGCAGCGAGCCGGGACTAGGTGATGAAAAACTGTTTTTT
NA,TRBV19,TRBJ2-7,NA,CASSAGTFYEQYF,TGTGCCAGTAGTGCCGGGACTTTTTACGAGCAGTACTTC
NA,TRBV20-1,TRBJ2-7,NA,CSARGGSEQYF,TGCAGTGCTAGGGGGGGTAGCGAGCAGTACTTC
NA,TRBV6-5,TRBJ1-1,NA,CASSPGGTRAFF,TGTGCCAGCAGCCCCGGGGGGACTAGGGCTTTCTTT
NA,TRBV6-5,TRBJ2-2,NA,CASSSRGSGELFF,TGTGCCAGCAGTTCGAGAGGCTCCGGGGAGCTGTTTTTT
NA,TRBV9,TRBJ1-6,NA,CASSVEERNSPLHF,TGTGCCAGCAGCGTAGAGGAGAGGAATTCACCCCTCCACTTT